The present TCR beta chain was sequenced within a study of shared clonotypes between healthy human individuals. Naivety among CD8 cells was defined by CD45RO negativity and positive CCR7 selection, thereby excluding terminally differentiated effector memory CD45RA+ cells. With respect to this clone: Its antigen is not identified.

Genomic DNA of every subset was divided equally among multiple immunoSEQ plates. The protocol was immunoSEQ multiplex PCR, while the TCRdb copy is restricted to in-frame clones and leaves out a portion. The table lists around 2,000,000 clones, 85% to 95% of them singletons. Study-wide results and caveats: Larger estimated richness was generally seen in naive subsets than in memory subsets.

Looked up from germline, CDR1 is WNHNN and CDR2 is SYGVQD (reference sequence). The CDR3 totals 16 residues. Trimming took 3 bases from V and 4 from J; bases not matched to a gene: 8. Sequencing input: naive CD8+ T cells sorted from blood. This sequence was found in a man between 18 and 29 years old in good health. V and J are TRBV10-1 and TRBJ2-1; 8 bases are shared with TRBD1. CDR3 protein: CASSERTGFGYNEQFF. The CDR3 DNA follows: TGCGCCAGCAGTGAACGGACAGGGTTCGGATACAATGAGCAGTTCTTC.